This is a list of T cell receptor beta chains from one sample in a study of blood T cell repertoires in COVID-19. The protocol was immunoSEQ multiplex PCR, while the TCRdb copy is restricted to in-frame clones and leaves out a portion. Of tens of thousands of clones listed, approximately 75% were seen once; the top ten hold more than 40%. Sequenced: peripheral blood. These TCRs come from a human donor in a cohort sampled during active COVID-19. CDR3s include the opening cysteine and the closing phenylalanine or tryptophan. The D gene is left open where the match is weak. Clone size is stated in some rows and not others, as once, few, many or a class when expanded.

D: .
J: TRBJ2-1
length: 15
V: TRBV11-3
size: few
CDR3: CASSSRRLSGNEQFF
DNA: TGTGCCAGCAGCTCCCGGAGACTATCGGGGAATGAGCAGTTCTTC

D: TRBD1
J: TRBJ2-7
length: 15
V: TRBV6-5
size: .
CDR3: CASNSPGQGVYEQYF
DNA: TGTGCCAGCAACTCCCCGGGACAGGGGGTCTACGAGCAGTACTTC

D: TRBD1
J: TRBJ1-5
length: 13
V: TRBV28
size: .
CDR3: CASSPDRVKPQHF
DNA: TGTGCCAGCAGCCCTGACAGGGTTAAGCCCCAGCATTTT

D: TRBD2
J: TRBJ2-1
length: 14
V: TRBV11-2
size: .
CDR3: CASRTGLENNEQFF
DNA: TGTGCCAGCCGGACGGGACTAGAGAACAATGAGCAGTTCTTC

D: TRBD2
J: TRBJ2-5
length: 19
V: TRBV24-1
size: once
CDR3: CATSSLSGTSGGGMETQYF
DNA: TGTGCCACCAGTTCCCTTAGTGGGACTAGCGGGGGAGGAATGGAGACCCAGTACTTC

D: .
J: TRBJ1-6
length: 12
V: TRBV6-6
size: .
CDR3: CGSSSYNSPLHF
DNA: TGCGGGTCTAGCTCCTATAATTCACCCCTCCACTTT

D: TRBD1
J: TRBJ2-2
length: 16
V: TRBV6-6
size: .
CDR3: CASSPQGVTGTGELFF
DNA: TGTGCCAGCAGTCCACAGGGGGTGACGGGCACCGGGGAGCTGTTTTTT

D: .
J: TRBJ1-2
length: 15
V: TRBV19
size: .
CDR3: CASSMAGEGLYGYTF
DNA: TGTGCCAGTAGTATGGCAGGGGAGGGACTCTATGGCTACACCTTC

D: TRBD2
J: TRBJ2-3
length: 14
V: TRBV5-1
size: .
CDR3: CASSLTSGSDTQYF
DNA: TGCGCCAGCAGCTTGACTAGCGGGAGTGATACGCAGTATTTT

D: TRBD2
J: TRBJ2-2
length: 16
V: TRBV6-2/TRBV6-3
size: .
CDR3: CASSEAGGLVVGELFF
DNA: TGTGCCAGCAGCGAAGCGGGGGGGCTCGTAGTCGGGGAGCTGTTTTTT

D: .
J: TRBJ1-6
length: 14
V: TRBV6-5
size: .
CDR3: CASSYGGLDSPLHF
DNA: TGTGCCAGCAGTTATGGAGGGTTGGATTCACCCCTCCACTTT

D: TRBD1
J: TRBJ1-2
length: 13
V: TRBV12-3/TRBV12-4
size: .
CDR3: CASQQQGGYGYTF
DNA: TGTGCCAGCCAACAACAGGGGGGCTATGGCTACACCTTC

D: TRBD1
J: TRBJ1-6
length: 15
V: TRBV9
size: .
CDR3: CASSAGTGGNSPLHF
DNA: TGTGCCAGCAGCGCCGGGACAGGGGGAAATTCACCCCTCCACTTT

D: .
J: TRBJ2-3
length: 15
V: TRBV28
size: .
CDR3: CASSPGSASTDTQYF
DNA: TGTGCCAGCAGTCCCGGGTCAGCTAGCACAGATACGCAGTATTTT

D: TRBD1
J: TRBJ1-4
length: 13
V: TRBV6-5
size: .
CDR3: CASRETGSEKLFF
DNA: TGTGCCAGCAGGGAGACAGGGTCTGAAAAACTGTTTTTT

D: .
J: TRBJ2-2
length: 17
V: TRBV3-1/TRBV3-2
size: .
CDR3: CASSLLGGAASTGELFF
DNA: TGTGCCAGCAGCTTACTCGGAGGGGCGGCGAGCACCGGGGAGCTGTTTTTT

D: TRBD2
J: TRBJ2-5
length: 15
V: TRBV19
size: few
CDR3: CASSITGTSKETQYF
DNA: TGTGCCAGTAGTATTACCGGGACTAGTAAAGAGACCCAGTACTTC

D: .
J: TRBJ2-5
length: 13
V: TRBV28
size: .
CDR3: CASVQGREETQYF
DNA: TGTGCCAGCGTACAGGGTCGTGAAGAGACCCAGTACTTC

D: .
J: TRBJ1-1
length: 15
V: TRBV7-9
size: .
CDR3: CASSFSGRKNTEAFF
DNA: TGTGCCAGCAGCTTTTCAGGGAGGAAGAACACTGAAGCTTTCTTT

D: .
J: TRBJ2-7
length: 12
V: TRBV19
size: .
CDR3: CASSPGTKEQYF
DNA: TGTGCCAGTAGTCCCGGGACAAAAGAGCAGTACTTC

D: TRBD1
J: TRBJ2-3
length: 13
V: TRBV5-6
size: .
CDR3: CASSLTRGRTQYF
DNA: TGTGCCAGCAGCTTGACGAGGGGGCGAACGCAGTATTTT

D: .
J: TRBJ1-4
length: 14
V: TRBV5-5
size: .
CDR3: CASSRGTYDEKLFF
DNA: TGTGCCAGCAGCCGGGGGACTTATGATGAAAAACTGTTTTTT

D: .
J: TRBJ1-2
length: 15
V: TRBV19
size: .
CDR3: CASSIPAGAHYGYTF
DNA: TGTGCCAGTAGTATTCCCGCAGGGGCGCACTATGGCTACACCTTC

D: TRBD1
J: TRBJ2-7
length: 14
V: TRBV28
size: .
CDR3: CASSLGTGDGEQYF
DNA: TGTGCCAGCAGTCTAGGTACAGGGGATGGTGAGCAGTACTTC

D: .
J: TRBJ1-3
length: 16
V: TRBV4-2
size: .
CDR3: CASSQGTQSSGNTIYF
DNA: TGTGCCAGCAGCCAAGGGACACAGAGCTCTGGAAACACCATATATTTT

D: TRBD1
J: TRBJ2-3
length: 17
V: TRBV7-9
size: .
CDR3: CASSLRQGFGDTDTQYF
DNA: TGTGCCAGCAGCCTTCGACAGGGGTTTGGGGACACAGATACGCAGTATTTT

D: .
J: TRBJ1-1
length: 14
V: TRBV19
size: few
CDR3: CASSAGGWATEAFF
DNA: TGTGCCAGTAGTGCCGGTGGCTGGGCCACTGAAGCTTTCTTT

D: TRBD2
J: TRBJ2-1
length: 16
V: TRBV19
size: .
CDR3: CASSIPGLAGLNEQFF
DNA: TGTGCCAGTAGTATCCCGGGACTAGCGGGGCTCAATGAGCAGTTCTTC

D: .
J: TRBJ2-5
length: 16
V: TRBV9
size: .
CDR3: CASSVGSLGSYGTQYF
DNA: TGTGCCAGCAGCGTAGGATCCCTTGGGAGCTATGGGACCCAGTACTTC

D: .
J: TRBJ1-1
length: 16
V: TRBV10-1
size: .
CDR3: CASSRNQGGSGTEAFF
DNA: TGCGCCAGCAGCCGGAACCAGGGAGGATCGGGCACTGAAGCTTTCTTT

D: .
J: TRBJ2-3
length: 14
V: TRBV5-4
size: .
CDR3: CASSADYRRDTQYF
DNA: TGTGCCAGCAGCGCGGACTACCGAAGGGATACGCAGTATTTT

D: .
J: TRBJ1-5
length: 13
V: TRBV6-5
size: .
CDR3: CASTSSGNQPQHF
DNA: TGTGCCAGCACCTCGTCGGGTAATCAGCCCCAGCATTTT

D: TRBD1
J: TRBJ1-2
length: 15
V: TRBV10-2
size: .
CDR3: CASSGGAGGNNGYTF
DNA: TGCGCCAGCAGTGGGGGGGCAGGGGGCAACAATGGCTACACCTTC

D: TRBD2
J: TRBJ2-5
length: 14
V: TRBV20-1
size: .
CDR3: CSASGAGGDETQYF
DNA: TGCAGTGCTAGTGGCGCGGGAGGAGATGAGACCCAGTACTTC

D: TRBD2
J: TRBJ2-1
length: 19
V: TRBV4-1
size: .
CDR3: CASSQDLSSRRGVRNEQFF
DNA: TGCGCCAGCAGCCAAGATCTAAGTTCGCGACGGGGGGTTCGGAATGAGCAGTTCTTC

D: .
J: TRBJ2-3
length: 15
V: TRBV27
size: .
CDR3: CASSLQADRTDTQYF
DNA: TGTGCCAGCAGTTTACAAGCGGACCGCACAGATACGCAGTATTTT

D: TRBD2
J: TRBJ2-7
length: 12
V: TRBV6-5
size: .
CDR3: CASMSGNYEQYF
DNA: TGTGCCAGCATGAGCGGGAACTACGAGCAGTACTTC

D: TRBD2
J: TRBJ2-1
length: 14
V: TRBV9
size: once
CDR3: CASSVEREWDEQFF
DNA: TGTGCCAGCAGCGTAGAGCGGGAGTGGGATGAGCAGTTCTTC